This T cell receptor beta chain comes out of a study of T cells in Graves' hyperthyroidism and ophthalmopathy (dated by TCRdb to about 2019). Background on the whole study: To identify distinguishing TCR V-J signatures, a discovery cohort of 100 patients was used, comprising 43 with Graves' ophthalmopathy and roughly 60 with stable Graves' hyperthyroidism. Prospective prediction of ophthalmopathy was tested in an independent validation cohort of 18 to 20 hyperthyroidism patients and some 17 patients who later progressed to ophthalmopathy. The 90 or so discovery patients were randomly split 7:3 into training and test sets. The study also compared thyroid tissue and blood T-cell repertoires from more than 5 Graves' hyperthyroidism patients. Once sampling was done, hyperthyroidism patients were given methimazole at a starting dose of 30 mg daily, whereas ophthalmopathy patients were given high-dose intravenous methylprednisolone. The paper reports TCR Vbeta CDR3 sequencing of roughly 140 peripheral blood samples: 40 or so ophthalmopathy, 75 to 80 hyperthyroidism and approximately 17 progressor patients.

Concerning this clonotype itself: It has no known antigen specificity. No base quality information exists; no much larger clone differs at one position.

Amplification of TCR beta CDR3 regions was carried out from RNA transcripts. A first-round RT-PCR of the TCR CDR3 used the HTBI primer set with the Qiagen OneStep RT-PCR kit. The libraries were constructed in a second round of multiplex PCR and then size-selected and purified. Sequencing of the libraries was done on an Illumina HiSeq2000 using paired-end 100 bp reads. In the authors' own workflow: SOAPnuke was used to process the raw data, removing reads that contained adapters or uncalled bases, had a mean Phred below 15, or lacked an exact match to the constant primer or identifier. High-quality paired reads were merged with COPE v1.2.5, and unique nucleotide sequences were defined as clonotypes. Clonotypes were aligned to IMGT TRBV, TRBD and TRBJ reference segments using MiTCR v1.1. Only V-J combinations with frequency above 0.0001, covering approximately 99% of repertoires, were analysed. The TCS score was defined as F50 (clonal expansion) divided by E x V (chaos), with BLOSUM62-based TCRdist calculated between CDR3 peptides within each V-J. Welch's t-statistics and random forest reduced 514 V-J features to 13, which were used in a naive Bayes classifier (R e1071). The raw public reads went through TCRdb reprocessing: fastp at Q25, MiXCR clone calling, in-frame beta chains kept. Here each entry gathers all rows of one CDR3 protein and keeps the most common genes and DNA. TCRdb's processing, not the authors' own work, is the source of the V and J calls. The sample data list roughly 580,000 distinct CDR3 sequences, and 35% to 55% of these were observed just once. The ten largest account for approximately 8.2% of the sample.

CDR1 SEHNR and CDR2 FQNEAQ were looked up in the germline V gene (reference sequence). V lost 6 bases and J lost 4 bases; the stretch between them is 15 bases long. The CDR3 holds 14 amino acids from the cysteine to the phenylalanine. The read is trimmed to its CDR3 DNA, 42 bases read in frame from base 1. Beyond this particular receptor, the publication reports: In validation, the model predicted progression to ophthalmopathy a median of about 6 months before onset, with approximately 68% sensitivity and 72.22% specificity. Most expanded thyroid clonotypes (frequency above 0.001) were also detected in blood, a finding suggesting that blood repertoires may reflect thyroid immune responses. A model built on a 13 V-J signature distinguished ophthalmopathy from stable hyperthyroidism, reaching roughly 88% sensitivity and about 81% specificity in cross-validation and 80%/75% in testing. Sample size was not statistically predetermined, and investigators were not blinded to group allocation.

Stable Graves' hyperthyroidism was defined as no progression to ophthalmopathy during 18 months of follow-up. Hyperthyroidism patients were newly diagnosed, with disease duration under 2 months, and aged 18 to 65 years. Any patient with an uncontrolled infection, another autoimmune disease, pregnancy or lactation was excluded. Diagnoses were established on the basis of clinical symptoms, serum thyroxine and TRAb, thyroid ultrasound, and orbital computed tomography. Total RNA was extracted with Trizol reagent, and quality was checked on an Agilent 2100 Bioanalyzer. This chain joins TRBV7-9 to TRBJ1-1, with TRBD1 perhaps the D gene, on 5 matching bases. This sequence was found in a young woman with Graves' hyperthyroidism. Donor details come from another sample of the same person, matched by shared clones. What was sequenced was peripheral blood or thyroid tissue (not recorded which). The encoded CDR3 is CASRPLEGSTEAFF. The base sequence is TGTGCCAGCAGACCCCTAGAGGGGAGCACTGAAGCTTTCTTT.